Sequencing of this T cell receptor (beta chain) was carried out in a study of control samples from healthy donors and cancer patients. Only one count was recorded for this clone. Only in-frame clones appear in the TCRdb table, and some are missing; sequencing was by immunoSEQ multiplex PCR. The table lists about 120,000 clones, over 75% of them singletons. In germline, CDR1 is SQVTM, CDR2 ANQGSEA. V was shortened by 7 bases and J by 8 bases, with 14 bases between the two germline ends. The CDR3 has 12 amino acids. This TCR was sampled from a man aged 35-49 years in good health. The J gene is TRBJ1-4, the V gene TRBV29-1, with a tentative D call TRBD1 (5 bases). Sequenced material: blood. CDR3 amino acids: CSARDGQEKLFF. The CDR3 DNA reads as TGCAGCGCCCGGGACGGACAAGAAAAACTGTTTTTT.